A selection of T cell receptor beta chains follows, all from one sample in a study of blood T cell repertoires in COVID-19. The repertoire was sequenced with immunoSEQ multiplex PCR; TCRdb's copy has only in-frame clones and lacks some. The sample contains fewer than 85,000 clones, about 80% of which appear only once. The sequenced sample consisted of peripheral blood. The source of these receptors is a human donor in a cohort sampled during active COVID-19. The CDR3 runs from the conserved cysteine through the conserved F or W. The D gene is left open where the match is weak. Size values are once, few and many counts, or a class for expanded clones, and some rows have none.

size: -
J: TRBJ1-2
D: TRBD1
V: TRBV5-1
CDR3: CASSSPGQEYGYTF
DNA: TGCGCCAGCAGCTCACCGGGACAGGAGTACGGCTACACCTTC

size: -
J: TRBJ2-4
D: -
V: TRBV19
CDR3: CASSITAKGDIQYF
DNA: TGTGCCAGTAGTATAACGGCCAAGGGGGACATTCAGTACTTC

size: -
J: TRBJ1-2
D: TRBD1
V: TRBV10-3
CDR3: CATLGQGQIGYTF
DNA: TGTGCCACACTGGGACAGGGACAAATTGGCTACACCTTC

size: -
J: TRBJ2-5
D: TRBD1
V: TRBV7-2
CDR3: CASSLVAGGFETQYF
DNA: TGTGCCAGCAGCTTAGTGGCAGGGGGCTTTGAGACCCAGTACTTC

size: -
J: TRBJ2-7
D: TRBD1
V: TRBV7-2
CDR3: CASSLSGTGSYEQYF
DNA: TGTGCCAGCAGCTTATCTGGGACAGGGTCCTACGAGCAGTACTTC

size: -
J: TRBJ1-3
D: -
V: TRBV29-1
CDR3: CSVVPGGQFSGNTIYF
DNA: TGCAGCGTTGTACCAGGTGGACAGTTCTCTGGAAACACCATATATTTT

size: -
J: TRBJ2-1
D: -
V: TRBV2
CDR3: CASQNSRGAVVSDEQFF
DNA: TGTGCCAGCCAAAACAGTCGGGGAGCCGTAGTTTCGGATGAGCAGTTCTTC

size: -
J: TRBJ2-7
D: TRBD2
V: TRBV7-2
CDR3: CASSHPGGTDQYF
DNA: TGTGCCAGCAGCCACCCGGGGGGGACGGATCAGTACTTC

size: -
J: TRBJ1-4
D: -
V: TRBV27
CDR3: CASSLFRPIYFPRTNEKLFF
DNA: TGTGCCAGCAGTTTATTTCGTCCCATCTATTTCCCCCGAACTAATGAAAAACTGTTTTTT

size: -
J: TRBJ1-3
D: -
V: TRBV10-2
CDR3: CASSESSTVTGNTIYF
DNA: TGCGCCAGCAGTGAGTCTTCGACAGTCACTGGAAACACCATATATTTT

size: -
J: TRBJ2-1
D: TRBD2
V: TRBV28
CDR3: CASSPTSGGGNEQFF
DNA: TGTGCCAGCAGTCCGACTAGCGGGGGTGGCAATGAGCAGTTCTTC

size: -
J: TRBJ1-3
D: -
V: TRBV3-1/TRBV3-2
CDR3: CASSQNRAPGNTIYF
DNA: TGTGCCAGCAGCCAAAACAGGGCACCAGGAAACACCATATATTTT

size: -
J: TRBJ1-2
D: TRBD1
V: TRBV9
CDR3: CASSPSGGHGYTF
DNA: TGTGCCAGCAGCCCTTCAGGGGGCCATGGCTACACCTTC

size: once
J: TRBJ2-1
D: -
V: TRBV28
CDR3: CASSNGQTSPQFF
DNA: TGTGCCAGCAGCAATGGACAGACCAGCCCGCAGTTCTTC

size: many
J: TRBJ2-2
D: -
V: TRBV7-2
CDR3: CASSRPSGQRTGELFF
DNA: TGTGCCAGCAGCCGTCCGTCCGGACAGCGGACCGGGGAGCTGTTTTTT

size: once
J: TRBJ2-2
D: TRBD2
V: TRBV5-1
CDR3: CASSSTSTSGGSEYGELFF
DNA: TGCGCCAGCAGCTCCACTTCGACTAGCGGGGGGTCGGAATACGGGGAGCTGTTTTTT

size: -
J: TRBJ2-5
D: TRBD1
V: TRBV5-6
CDR3: CASSLARGRGQETQYF
DNA: TGTGCCAGCAGCTTGGCCCGGGGCAGGGGACAGGAGACCCAGTACTTC

size: -
J: TRBJ2-5
D: TRBD1
V: TRBV27
CDR3: CASSFSRLGGWQETQYF
DNA: TGTGCCAGCAGTTTCTCCCGTCTAGGGGGCTGGCAAGAGACCCAGTACTTC

size: few
J: TRBJ2-7
D: -
V: TRBV7-2
CDR3: CASSALSYEQYF
DNA: TGTGCCAGCAGCGCCCTATCCTACGAGCAGTACTTC

size: few
J: TRBJ2-3
D: -
V: TRBV5-1
CDR3: CASSPLPGVVDTQYF
DNA: TGCGCCAGCAGCCCTCTGCCGGGAGTGGTAGATACGCAGTATTTT

size: -
J: TRBJ2-1
D: TRBD2
V: TRBV4-1
CDR3: CASSQPQLATYNEQFF
DNA: TGCGCCAGCAGCCAACCGCAACTAGCGACTTACAATGAGCAGTTCTTC

size: -
J: TRBJ1-5
D: TRBD1
V: TRBV10-3
CDR3: CAIGGDRRENQPQHF
DNA: TGTGCCATCGGGGGGGACAGGCGGGAAAATCAGCCCCAGCATTTT

size: -
J: TRBJ2-3
D: -
V: TRBV28
CDR3: CASRGGPDTDTQYF
DNA: TGTGCCAGCAGAGGGGGACCGGACACAGATACGCAGTATTTT

size: -
J: TRBJ1-4
D: TRBD1
V: TRBV18
CDR3: CASSENQGADEKLFF
DNA: TGTGCCAGCTCAGAAAACCAGGGGGCGGATGAAAAACTGTTTTTT

size: -
J: TRBJ2-5
D: TRBD2
V: TRBV18
CDR3: CASSPDLGLPQETQYF
DNA: TGTGCCAGCTCACCAGATTTGGGACTACCGCAAGAGACCCAGTACTTC

size: -
J: TRBJ1-2
D: -
V: TRBV5-4
CDR3: CASSTLQGNYGYTF
DNA: TGTGCCAGCAGCACCCTCCAGGGAAACTATGGCTACACCTTC

size: -
J: TRBJ1-2
D: TRBD1
V: TRBV15
CDR3: CATSVDRGHRGYTF
DNA: TGTGCCACCAGCGTCGACAGGGGGCATAGGGGCTACACCTTC